This T cell receptor (beta chain) stems from a study of naive and memory T cell subsets. Both TRBC1 and TRBC2 were covered by a beta constant-region primer of two equimolar oligonucleotides. The ligated cDNA underwent four PCR rounds using SP2 and nested alpha and beta constant-region primers. One entry per CDR3 protein results from TCRdb running MiXCR on the UMI-ligation and nested PCR reads. The sample carries approximately 90,000 distinct CDR3 sequences, around 10% recorded once. A few counts support this clonotype. Its matching antigen is unknown. Study conclusions and caveats: Possibly reflecting memory cells re-expressing CD45RA, a few larger clonotypes occurred in naive repertoires, especially CD8. Over 85% of naive TCR sequences appeared only once after error correction, unlike memory subsets.

The receptor comes from a human donor in good health. The source material was naive CD4+ T cells from blood.

CDR3 loop: CASSTGLAGGEDTQYF. The CDR3 DNA sequence: TGCGCCAGCAGCACGGGACTAGCGGGAGGGGAAGATACGCAGTATTTT. V is TRBV5-1 and J is TRBJ2-3, with 16 bases fitting TRBD2. The CDR3 extends over 16 amino acids. V shed 4 bases and J 5 bases; nucleotides not matched to a gene: 4. Germline loops: CDR1 SGHRS, CDR2 YFSETQ.